The 27 T cell receptor beta chains below were found in one sample sequenced in a study of CD8 T cells in Susac syndrome. Random hexamers primed reverse transcription of about 0.5 to 1 ug RNA. TCRdb reprocessed the immunoSEQ multiplex PCR reads via MiXCR and lists one record per CDR3 protein. The data show around 130,000 distinct CDR3 sequences, with 96% seen just once and roughly 0.14% held by the top ten. Sequenced input: CD4+ T cells from PBMCs. The receptors were sampled from a human donor with Susac syndrome.

This clonotype was observed a single time. The junction does not match germline at one end; this may be a read error. The chain uses TRBV24-1 and TRBJ2-1, with D perhaps assigned TRBD1 or TRBD2 (5 bases each). The CDR3 loop spans 14 amino acids. Germline-derived CDR1 and CDR2 are KGHDR and SFDVKD. The CDR3 loop reads CATSDPETSSGLLF. The CDR3 DNA reads TGTGCCACCAGTGATCCCGAGACAAGTTCGGGGCTCCTCTTC.

J is TRBJ1-1 and V is TRBV28; no clear D gene. Trimming stripped 8 bases from V and 4 bases from J, with 11 bases between. CDR3 length: 12 amino acids. The germline CDR1 and CDR2 sequences are MDHEN and SYDVKM. CDR3 protein: CASVAEGTEAFF. The CDR3 DNA sequence: TGTGCCAGCGTGGCTGAGGGCACTGAAGCTTTCTTT.

The chain has TRBV30 and TRBJ1-5; weak D call: TRBD1 (6 bases). Per germline, CDR1 GTSNPN and CDR2 SVGIG (reference sequence). Trimming took 0 bases from V and 0 from J, leaving 9 bases between them. The CDR3 length is 15 residues. The CDR3 DNA is TGTGCCTGGAGTGTACGGACAGCTAGCAATCAGCCCCAGCATTTT. This translates into CAWSVRTASNQPQHF.

This chain links TRBV7-2 with TRBJ2-3; TRBD1 is a possible D gene (5 bases). The V gene's germline CDR1 is SGHTA and CDR2 FQGNSA. Trimming cost V 7 bases and J 6 bases, with 17 bases left between them. The CDR3 extends over 14 amino acids. The CDR3 region has the DNA TGTGCCAGCAACAATCAGGGAACCAGGGATACGCAGTATTTT. Translation gives CASNNQGTRDTQYF.

This chain links TRBV28 with TRBJ2-2, with D tentatively TRBD2 (6 bases). The CDR3 covers 12 residues. Germline lookup yields CDR1 MDHEN and CDR2 SYDVKM. V was pared by 6 bases and J by 6 bases, with 8 bases between. In nucleotides, the CDR3 is TGTGCCAGCAGACCGGGGGCCGGGGAGCTGTTTTTT. This codes for CASRPGAGELFF.

The chain uses TRBV3-1 and TRBJ2-6; D gene uncertain. V was shortened by 2 bases and J by 3 bases, with 5 bases between the two germline ends. The CDR3 is made up of 14 amino acids. The germline V gene has CDR1 LGHDT and CDR2 YNNKEL (reference sequence). Written as DNA, the CDR3 is TGTGCCAGCAGCCAAAATTTTGGGGCCAACGTCCTGACTTTC. Amino acid sequence: CASSQNFGANVLTF.

In this sample, this clonotype turned up once. The chain links TRBV5-4 to TRBJ1-2; 9 nucleotides align to TRBD1. With 2 bases clipped from V and 5 bases from J, the junction kept 10 bases outside the gene matches. CDR3 length: 16 amino acids. Germline lookup yields CDR1 SGHNT and CDR2 YYREEE (reference sequence). CDR3 loop: CASSFPPGQGSYGYTF. CDR3 coding DNA: TGTGCCAGCAGCTTCCCACCCGGACAGGGGAGTTATGGCTACACCTTC.

The V and J genes are TRBV7-2 and TRBJ2-7, with D possibly being TRBD2 (5 bases). Germline CDR1 SGHTA, CDR2 FQGNSA. The CDR3 loop spans 13 amino acids. The germline V and J ends were trimmed by 2 bases and 9 bases, with 14 bases remaining between them. The CDR3 protein is CASSLLDSGRQYF. CDR3 sequence (DNA): TGTGCCAGCAGCTTATTGGACTCTGGGAGGCAGTACTTC.

This clonotype was recorded only once. J is TRBJ2-1 and V is TRBV24-1; 7 positions match TRBD1. The CDR3 is 13 residues long. The germline V gene encodes CDR1 KGHDR and CDR2 SFDVKD. The J segment lost 9 bases and the V segment lost 1 base, leaving 2 bases of the junction unmatched. The CDR3 region is CATSDFGTVEQFF. The DNA of the CDR3 is TGTGCCACCAGTGATTTCGGGACAGTTGAGCAGTTCTTC.

This sequence joins TRBV20-1 and TRBJ2-5, with TRBD2 matching over 11 bases. This CDR3 region has 16 residues. The trim removed 5 bases at V and 7 bases at J, leaving 15 bases unmatched. Germline CDR1 reads DFQATT; CDR2 reads SNEGSKA (reference sequence). CDR3 nucleotide sequence: TGCAGTGCTTCAATGACTAGCGGGATGGTTATGCGGACCCAGTACTTC. Translation gives CSASMTSGMVMRTQYF.

The J gene is TRBJ2-2, the V gene TRBV20-1; D remains unclear. V lost 5 bases to trimming and J lost 2 bases, with 12 bases between them. Looked up from germline, CDR1 is DFQATT and CDR2 is SNEGSKA (reference sequence). This CDR3 has 14 amino acids. This chain's CDR3 is CSAVSQSNTGELFF. The CDR3 coding sequence is TGCAGTGCTGTATCCCAATCAAACACCGGGGAGCTGTTTTTT.

V gene TRBV30 combines with J gene TRBJ1-1; the D gene is possibly TRBD1 (5 bases). Germline V CDR1 and CDR2: GTSNPN, SVGIG (reference sequence). The CDR3 has 13 amino acids. Trimming pared 1 base from V and 3 bases from J, leaving 9 bases between. CDR3 in amino acids: CAWSEMGHTEAFF. The CDR3, as DNA: TGTGCCTGGAGTGAAATGGGGCACACTGAAGCTTTCTTT.

This chain connects TRBV27 to TRBJ2-2; possibly TRBD1 for D (6 bases). Germline V gene data show CDR1 as MNHEY and CDR2 as SMNVEV (reference sequence). The germline V and J ends were trimmed by 4 bases and 7 bases, with 13 bases remaining between them. The CDR3 sequence is 14 residues long. In nucleotides, the CDR3 is TGTGCCAGCAGTTCCCAACAGGGAGTCGGGGAGCTGTTTTTT. It yields the protein CASSSQQGVGELFF.

For the CDR3, the DNA is TGTGCCAGCAGCTCCCGACAGGCCAACGTCCTGACTTTC. Its translation: CASSSRQANVLTF. The chain joins TRBV7-6 to TRBJ2-6; D call uncertain. V dropped 4 bases and J dropped 6 bases, with 7 bases sitting between them. This CDR3 contains 13 residues. In germline, CDR1 is SGHVS, CDR2 FNYEAQ.

The chain couples TRBV9 to TRBJ1-1; no definite D call. There are 13 residues in the CDR3. Germline V gives CDR1 SGDLS, CDR2 YYNGEE. V was shortened by 2 bases and J by 2 bases, with 7 bases between the two germline ends. The CDR3 here is CASSVGINTEAFF. The DNA for the CDR3 is TGTGCCAGCAGCGTGGGCATAAACACTGAAGCTTTCTTT.

The chain carries TRBV2 and TRBJ1-2; no clear D gene. The V end lost 6 bases, the J end lost 8 bases, and 19 bases lay between the germline ends. The CDR3 extends over 14 amino acids. Looked up from germline, CDR1 is SNHLY and CDR2 is FYNNEI. The CDR3 sequence is CASSALPGGKGYTF. DNA for the CDR3: TGTGCCAGCAGCGCCCTTCCAGGAGGGAAGGGCTACACCTTC.

The rearrangement uses TRBV5-4 and TRBJ2-7; D is unclear. The V gene lost 5 bases and the J gene lost 3 bases, with 9 bases spanning the gap. The V gene's germline CDR1 is SGHNT and CDR2 YYREEE (reference sequence). CDR3 length: 12 amino acids. Written as DNA, the CDR3 is TGTGCCAGCAGTAGGGCGAGCTACGAGCAGTACTTC. Translation gives CASSRASYEQYF.

V gene TRBV28 combines with J gene TRBJ1-5; a possible D gene is TRBD1 (5 bases). V was trimmed by 3 bases and J by 2 bases, leaving 14 bases between them. Germline V lookup: CDR1 MDHEN, CDR2 SYDVKM. The CDR3 spans 16 residues. The CDR3 loop reads CASSLTGRDGNQPQHF. The CDR3 nucleotides are TGTGCCAGCAGTTTGACGGGCAGGGATGGCAATCAGCCCCAGCATTTT.

This chain uses TRBV27 with TRBJ1-5, with D possibly matching TRBD1 (6 bases). CDR1 and CDR2 (germline): MNHEY, SMNVEV (reference sequence). This CDR3 has 15 amino acids. Trimming took off 6 bases at V and 4 bases at J, with 16 bases between the two ends. CDR3 amino acids: CASRDRGPLNQPQHF. Here the CDR3 DNA reads TGTGCCAGCAGAGACCGGGGGCCATTAAATCAGCCCCAGCATTTT.

The CDR3, as DNA: TGTGCCAGCAGCTTAGAACGGGGCGGGAGAGGGGAGACCCAGTACTTC. Its protein is CASSLERGGRGETQYF. The chain has TRBV11-2 and TRBJ2-5; 7 bases are a match to TRBD2. J lost 5 bases, V lost 0 bases, and 9 bases had no gene match. This CDR3 has 16 amino acids. Germline-derived CDR1 and CDR2 are SGHAT and FQNNGV.

The chain uses TRBV20-1 and TRBJ1-5, with 7 bases identical to TRBD1. Germline V gene sequence: CDR1 DFQATT, CDR2 SNEGSKA (reference sequence). The CDR3 length is 14 residues. V shed 5 bases, J shed 1 base, and the junction held 5 bases outside the gene matches. CDR3 amino acids: CSAPKTGSNQPQHF. The CDR3 DNA is TGCAGTGCTCCCAAGACAGGGAGCAATCAGCCCCAGCATTTT.

The chain is built from TRBV12-3 or TRBV12-4 and TRBJ1-1; D unclear. The germline V and J ends were trimmed by 1 base and 1 base, with 7 bases remaining between them. The CDR3 consists of 14 residues. The CDR3 DNA reads TGTGCCAGCAGTTTAGGCTCGCCGAACACTGAAGCTTTCTTT. It encodes CASSLGSPNTEAFF.

V and J are TRBV5-1 and TRBJ2-3; D may be TRBD2 (6 bases). Germline values: CDR1 SGHRS, CDR2 YFSETQ. V lost 0 bases, J lost 5 bases, and 10 bases lay in between. The CDR3 spans 14 residues. DNA for the CDR3: TGCGCCAGCAGCTTGGCCCAAGCGGGAGATACGCAGTATTTT. Translation gives CASSLAQAGDTQYF.

The rearrangement links TRBV4-3 to TRBJ2-1; TRBD2 agrees at 12 bases. Germline-derived CDR1 and CDR2 are LGHNA and YSLEER. The CDR3 extends over 16 amino acids. Trimming at V came to 2 bases and at J to 9 bases, leaving 8 bases not matched to a gene. The CDR3 DNA sequence: TGCGCCAGCAGCCAAACCCCGACTAGCGGGAGAACTGAGCAGTTCTTC. This codes for CASSQTPTSGRTEQFF.

A single count supports this clonotype. This rearrangement joins TRBV27 to TRBJ1-2; 7 nucleotides line up with TRBD1. This CDR3 is built from 14 residues. The ends lost 1 base at V and 6 bases at J; junction bases unmatched: 5. CDR1 and CDR2 (germline): MNHEY, SMNVEV (reference sequence). CDR3 amino acids: CASSLYRGGDGYTF. DNA for the CDR3: TGTGCCAGCAGTTTATATAGAGGGGGCGATGGCTACACCTTC.

The chain employs TRBV4-2 and TRBJ2-5, with D tentatively TRBD1 (6 bases). The length of the CDR3 is 15 residues. Deletions cut 0 bases from V and 0 bases from J, with 8 bases between. Germline values: CDR1 LGHNA, CDR2 YNFKEQ. The CDR3 region is CASSQDRQDQETQYF. The DNA of the CDR3 is TGTGCCAGCAGCCAAGATAGACAGGACCAAGAGACCCAGTACTTC.

CDR3 amino acids: CSANRGLTYEQYF. CDR3 in DNA: TGCAGTGCCAACAGGGGGCTAACTTACGAGCAGTACTTC. The chain links TRBV20-1 to TRBJ2-7; 9 bases are shared with TRBD1. The trim removed 6 bases at V and 4 bases at J, leaving 7 bases unmatched. CDR3 length: 13 residues. CDR1 and CDR2 (germline): DFQATT, SNEGSKA (reference sequence).